The 19 T cell receptor beta chains listed next were all sequenced from one sample in a study of T cells in Graves' hyperthyroidism and ophthalmopathy. From RNA transcripts, TCR beta CDR3 regions were amplified. The HTBI primer set was used in a first-round RT-PCR of the TCR CDR3. TCRdb re-called the multiplex PCR reads through MiXCR, storing one row per CDR3 protein. Of 280,000 or so distinct CDR3 sequences in the sample, less than 30% were seen once. Sequenced input: blood. Source of these receptors: a man aged 35 to 55 with Graves' hyperthyroidism that later progressed to Graves' ophthalmopathy.

V and J are TRBV10-2 and TRBJ2-5, with 7 bases identical to TRBD2. Per germline, CDR1 WSHSY and CDR2 SAAADI. V was clipped by 6 bases and J by 1 base; unmatched bases: 2. The CDR3 loop spans 13 amino acids. The CDR3 here is CASRRTSQETQYF. CDR3 nucleotides: TGCGCCAGCAGACGGACTAGCCAAGAGACCCAGTACTTC.

This clonotype showed up many times. This chain joins TRBV6-5 and TRBJ1-5; 9 nucleotides agree with TRBD1. Germline loops: CDR1 MNHEY, CDR2 SVGAGI. V shed 0 bases, J shed 0 bases, and the junction held 9 bases outside the gene matches. The CDR3 is 19 residues long. The CDR3 region is CASSYSQDRGRYSNQPQHF. Here the CDR3 DNA reads TGTGCCAGCAGTTACTCCCAGGACAGGGGAAGATATAGCAATCAGCCCCAGCATTTT.

In this sample, this clonotype turned up many times. V usage is TRBV20-1 and J usage is TRBJ2-1, with a tentative D call TRBD1 (6 bases). This CDR3 has 13 amino acids. Germline V gives CDR1 DFQATT, CDR2 SNEGSKA (reference sequence). V gave up 4 bases and J gave up 7 bases, with 14 bases separating them. The CDR3: CSAMGASPNEQFF. The CDR3 region has the DNA TGCAGTGCTATGGGGGCCTCACCAAATGAGCAGTTCTTC.

This clonotype was recorded many times. The chain links TRBV5-1 to TRBJ2-5, with TRBD1 matching over 7 bases. Germline assignment: CDR1 SGHRS and CDR2 YFSETQ. With 2 bases clipped from V and 4 bases from J, the junction kept 5 bases outside the gene matches. The CDR3 runs to 14 residues. CDR3 loop: CASSFQDRRETQYF. The CDR3 DNA reads TGCGCCAGCAGCTTCCAGGACAGGCGAGAGACCCAGTACTTC.

This clonotype was counted ten times or more. The rearrangement uses TRBV30 and TRBJ1-2; D remains ambiguous. Trimming took off 3 bases at V and 8 bases at J, with 16 bases between the two ends. The CDR3 runs 13 residues. The germline V gene has CDR1 GTSNPN and CDR2 SVGIG (reference sequence). The CDR3 spells CAWRITEKGGYTF. The CDR3 DNA is TGTGCCTGGAGAATAACAGAAAAAGGAGGCTACACCTTC.

In its sample, this clonotype was seen many times. The chain has TRBV6-5 and TRBJ1-5; D uncertain. This CDR3 has 13 amino acids. V dropped 7 bases and J dropped 2 bases, with 9 bases sitting between them. Germline CDR1 MNHEY, CDR2 SVGAGI. The CDR3 protein is CASKALGNQPQHF. The CDR3 coding sequence is TGTGCCAGCAAGGCGCTCGGCAATCAGCCCCAGCATTTT.

The genes are TRBV5-5 and TRBJ2-7; TRBD1 agrees at 9 bases. The germline CDR1 and CDR2 sequences are SGHKS and YYEKEE (reference sequence). CDR3 length: 15 amino acids. The junction had 10 bases not matched to a gene; V was cut back by 4 bases and J by 5 bases. The CDR3 loop is CASSPSGTGLNEQYF. The CDR3 nucleotides read TGTGCCAGCAGCCCGTCCGGGACAGGGCTTAACGAGCAGTACTTC.

This clonotype was recorded many times. The genes are TRBV7-9 and TRBJ1-2, with D possibly matching TRBD1 (5 bases). CDR3 length: 14 residues. Trimming cost V 6 bases and J 2 bases, with 13 bases left between them. Germline lookup yields CDR1 SEHNR and CDR2 FQNEAQ (reference sequence). In DNA form, the CDR3 reads TGTGCCAGCAGTCCTCGGGGGATAAACTATGGCTACACCTTC. Translated, it gives CASSPRGINYGYTF.

In its sample, this clonotype was seen a few times. V gene TRBV7-8 combines with J gene TRBJ2-2, with no clear D. Germline V gene data show CDR1 as SGHVS and CDR2 as FQNEAQ. Trimming cost V 7 bases and J 5 bases, with 17 bases left between them. The CDR3 loop spans 15 amino acids. This chain's CDR3 is CASKITWGLTGELFF. CDR3 DNA: TGTGCCAGCAAGATTACATGGGGTTTGACCGGGGAGCTGTTTTTT.

The chain uses TRBV6-2 or TRBV6-3 and TRBJ2-7; D gene uncertain. The CDR3 runs to 14 residues. Germline V lookup: CDR1 MNHEY, CDR2 SVGEGT. Trimming stripped 7 bases from V and 3 bases from J, with 16 bases between. The CDR3: CASTDLQDLYEQYF. In DNA, the CDR3 is TGTGCCAGCACCGATCTCCAGGATCTCTACGAGCAGTACTTC.

This clonotype has at least ten counts. The CDR3 bases are TGCAGCGTTGCACCGGGGAAAGGCAATCAGCCCCAGCATTTT. Amino acid sequence: CSVAPGKGNQPQHF. This rearrangement joins TRBV29-1 to TRBJ1-5; D is unresolved. Per the germline V gene, CDR1 is SQVTM and CDR2 is ANQGSEA. Trimming took 4 bases from V and 2 from J, leaving 12 bases between them. The CDR3 has 14 residues.

The chain links TRBV7-2 to TRBJ1-1; no clear D. The CDR3 consists of 14 residues. Germline CDR1 reads SGHTA; CDR2 reads FQGNSA. V was cut by 1 base and J by 1 base, with 7 bases left in between. The CDR3 is CASSLVVPNTEAFF. For the CDR3, the DNA is TGTGCCAGCAGCTTAGTAGTACCGAACACTGAAGCTTTCTTT.

There are many counts of this clonotype. The rearrangement links TRBV7-3 to TRBJ1-1; the D gene is possibly TRBD1 (5 bases). Germline assignment: CDR1 SGHTA and CDR2 FQGTGA. CDR3 length: 19 amino acids. V was pared by 1 base and J by 10 bases, with 31 bases between. CDR3 in amino acids: CASSLISLTFRDLHLGAFF. CDR3 in DNA: TGTGCCAGCAGCTTAATTTCCCTCACCTTCAGGGACCTCCATCTAGGAGCTTTCTTT.

The chain recombines TRBV19 with TRBJ1-5, with a possible D match to TRBD1 (6 bases). This CDR3 contains 14 residues. The V and J ends lost 3 bases and 3 bases respectively, with 9 bases between them. In germline, CDR1 is LNHDA, CDR2 SQIVND (reference sequence). The CDR3 reads CASSMRGNNQPQHF. The CDR3 bases are TGTGCCAGTAGTATGAGGGGGAACAATCAGCCCCAGCATTTT.

The chain combines TRBV10-3 with TRBJ2-2, with D maybe TRBD2 (5 bases). This CDR3 is built from 14 residues. CDR1 is ENHRY, CDR2 SYGVKD, per germline. V gave up 4 bases and J gave up 3 bases, with 9 bases separating them. CDR3 in amino acids: CAISGAEDTGELFF. CDR3 nucleotides: TGTGCCATCAGTGGTGCGGAGGACACCGGGGAGCTGTTTTTT.

This chain connects TRBV6-1 to TRBJ2-7; 9 bases line up with TRBD2. J lost 6 bases, V lost 6 bases, and 6 bases had no gene match. Germline-derived CDR1 and CDR2 are MNHNS and SASEGT. This CDR3 spans 13 amino acids. The CDR3 DNA reads as TGTGCCAGCAGGCGGGGGGGGCTCCGCGAGCAGTACTTC. This encodes CASRRGGLREQYF.

The chain uses TRBV30 and TRBJ1-5; the D gene is possibly TRBD1 (5 bases). This CDR3 region has 15 residues. Germline V CDR1 and CDR2: GTSNPN, SVGIG (reference sequence). The ends were cut back, 5 bases at V and 4 bases at J, with 18 bases in the middle. The CDR3 spells CAWGIRDLPNQPQHF. For the CDR3, the DNA is TGTGCCTGGGGGATCCGGGACTTACCAAATCAGCCCCAGCATTTT.

This clonotype was recorded at least ten times. The chain recombines TRBV6-5 with TRBJ2-7; 13 nucleotides line up with TRBD2. V shed 0 bases and J 3 bases; nucleotides not matched to a gene: 5. The CDR3 contains 17 residues. CDR1 and CDR2 (germline): MNHEY, SVGAGI. Here the CDR3 DNA reads TGTGCCAGCAGTTACTCGTGGACTAGCGGGAGTGGCTACGAGCAGTACTTC. It codes for CASSYSWTSGSGYEQYF.

This clonotype was picked up many times. The chain employs TRBV6-5 and TRBJ2-7; 7 positions match TRBD1. The germline CDR1 and CDR2 sequences are MNHEY and SVGAGI. This CDR3 is built from 16 residues. V shed 0 bases, J shed 3 bases, and the junction held 8 bases outside the gene matches. DNA for the CDR3: TGTGCCAGCAGTTACTCGATAAACAGGGGCCACTACGAGCAGTACTTC. Translated, it gives CASSYSINRGHYEQYF.